This T cell receptor (beta chain) was captured by sequencing in a study of cytomegalovirus exposure and HLA in healthy donors listed by TCRdb under 2017. Looking at the study overall: An earlier analysis of some 620 of the donors reported approximately 280 Gb of sequence data and 117 million unique TCR beta sequences obtained from some 170 million T cells. An early release that covered fewer than 800 HLA-typed donors contained approximately 300 gigabases of sequencing data and roughly 84 million unique TCR sequences. Of the approximately 400 genotyped donors, roughly 80% were placed in the genetic ancestry cluster associated with self-reported Caucasian donors. The aim of the study was to test whether cataloging public T cell receptors could identify signatures of past pathogen exposure. The study profiled the T cell repertoires of hundreds of subjects by immunosequencing and related them to cytomegalovirus serostatus. Along with the approximately 700-subject first cohort, a separate validation cohort of over 90 different subjects was used. High-throughput TCR immunosequencing, statistical association of individual TCRs with disease status, and machine learning were combined to predict cytomegalovirus infection status. A later analysis re-examined previously published TCR beta repertoires from 500 to 700 donors and added high-resolution HLA genotyping to investigate patterns of TCR occurrence. Rather than drawing on any new phenotypic data, the later analysis identified candidate immune exposures from TCR beta sequences and the way those sequences occurred across donors. An earlier analysis of 450 to 750 of the donors used high-throughput TCR beta sequencing to judge whether each TCR beta V gene segment behaved as functional or pseudogenic. Donor age, sex, ethnicity and CMV serostatus were compiled alongside the repertoire data. Genome-wide SNP genotypes for about 60% of the roughly 670 donors were used in a later genetic analysis, which treated that subset as a discovery cohort. All discovery cohort repertoires had been generated using a single sequencing platform. Both class I and class II loci were covered by HLA typing, at four-digit resolution. Typing coverage varied by locus: roughly 620-640 donors for A, B, C, DRB1 and DQB1; approximately 560 for DQA1; about 600 for DPA1; around 490 for DPB1. Because of strong linkage in the cohort, roughly five DR-DQ haplotypes were treated as single units for association and clustering. Across 398 genotyped donors of the cohort, an average of approximately 240,000 unique TCR beta nucleotide sequences per donor were sequenced, and approximately 17% of those sequences were non-productive. Results the study describes overall, beyond this receptor: A cluster of highly shared sequence variants was judged likely to represent a technical artifact of the sequencing pipeline. Several of the top co-occurrence clusters appeared to be linked to parvovirus B19, influenza, CMV and Epstein-Barr virus, according to a later analysis. Only TCR beta chains were sequenced in this cohort, and the absence of alpha or paired-chain data limited detectable features. Correlated functional status among segregating V segments might reflect linkage disequilibrium, but an unknown experimental factor could not be ruled out. A later genetic analysis reported fewer N-insertions in productive TCRs among donors in an Asian-associated ancestry cluster than the roughly 650-donor mean. A few of the identified cytomegalovirus-associated TCR beta chains were confirmed in vitro to be specific for cytomegalovirus antigens. Most TCR sequences were observed very rarely across donors, whereas some public TCRs were present in many individuals. Some IMGT-functional V segments, including TRBV6-2 and TRBV6-3, could not be told apart with the 87-base-pair reads, so those segments were excluded. Presence/absence analyses assumed roughly uniform sequencing depth across donors, an assumption that may not hold. V-gene and J-gene trimming of TCR beta chains was associated with a missense DCLRE1C variant in a later genetic analysis, and the association was replicated in an independent cohort. A further reported finding was that TCR beta sequences accurately predicted the HLA-A and HLA-B alleles for most subjects in the first cohort. The only immune exposure information available for the cohort was CMV serostatus. Because some donors lacked HLA typing at each locus, the association tests relied only on the typed subset. In a later analysis, HLA-associated TCR beta chains were found to be more clonally expanded and to have lower generation probabilities than equally common non-associated chains. Some 16 rarely observed V segments, including chromosome 9 orphons, were excluded from the earlier analysis of about 610 of the donors because counts were too low. When HLA alleles, especially DR and DQ, strongly co-occurred, TCR associations were difficult to assign to individual alleles. According to a later analysis, most CMV-associated TCR beta chains appeared to be HLA-restricted, and the HLA associations seemed to be driven largely by CMV exposure. Cytomegalovirus status was reported to be diagnosed by the classifier with high specificity and sensitivity in both the original and validation cohorts. In an earlier analysis of around 600 of the donors, most TCR beta V segments were observed in productive rearrangements about 90% or about 30% of the time, broadly matching IMGT annotations. According to the authors, the approach could potentially be generalized to other disease states and immunological phenotypes. The study listed approximately 150 TCR beta chains as associated with cytomegalovirus. In a later analysis, TCR association rates were found to vary across HLA loci, with the most associated TCRs seen for DRB1 alleles and the fewest for HLA-C alleles. At a false discovery rate of 0.05, a later analysis linked some 17,000 TCR beta sequences to specific HLA alleles.

Comment on this clone: No antigen is known for it. Base qualities were left out, and no much larger clone turns up one base away.

CDR1 SQVTM and CDR2 ANQGSEA are derived from the germline V gene. The CDR3 numbers 13 residues from cysteine through phenylalanine. CDR3 DNA is the only sequence kept; it has 39 bases, read in frame from the first base. Trimming removed 5 bases from V and 3 bases from J; the gene matches leave 2 bases unexplained. The method was the immunoSEQ multiplex PCR assay. For the multiplex PCR, a mixture combining 60 forward primers for TCR Vbeta segments and 13 reverse primers for TCR Jbeta segments was used. The CDR3 region of rearranged TCR beta genes was amplified from genomic DNA by a multiplex PCR assay. The amplified TCR beta libraries were sequenced on the Illumina HiSeq System as 87-base-pair reads. The authors processed their data as follows. A later analysis counted 65 million to 90 million unique TCR beta chains across the 690 or so repertoires, and about 10 million of these chains were shared by at least two donors. To remove PCR and sequencing errors, raw reads were error-corrected and collapsed into unique sequences using a nearest-neighbor algorithm that merged closely related sequences. To assign V, D and J gene segments, CDR3 sequences were aligned to IMGT reference sequences. For a sequence to be retained, a match of at least six nucleotides to both a V gene segment and a J gene segment was required. A rearrangement counted as productive if the CDR3 had no stop codons and remained in frame with V and J, and every other rearrangement counted as non-productive. Following IMGT convention, CDR3 was defined as the stretch from the second conserved V-encoded cysteine to the conserved J-encoded phenylalanine. The earlier analysis of about 530 of the donors excluded any sequence lacking an unambiguous match to a single V gene segment. An earlier analysis of approximately 590 of the donors called V segments functional above 56.7% productive rearrangements and segregating when the between-donor standard deviation exceeded 5%. A statistical classification framework was developed to diagnose cytomegalovirus status using the catalog of TCR beta chain sequences. V and J gene assignment, in a later analysis, came from comparing TCR nucleotide sequences with IMGT/GENE-DB human TR gene sequences. Using the TCRdist pipeline, a later analysis assigned CDR3 sequences along with most-parsimonious VDJ recombination scenarios. A later analysis defined each TCR beta chain by its CDR3 amino acid sequence plus V-gene family, and excluded reads lacking a unique V-gene family. A later analysis removed roughly 590 highly shared, low-generation-probability nucleotide sequences to deal with suspected cross-contamination and a sequencing artifact. In a later analysis, a clonal expansion index was calculated for each public chain from normalized within-repertoire ranks of inferred template counts. Generation probabilities in a later analysis came from a VDJ recombination model fitted to out-of-frame rearrangements, and those results were checked against IGoR. In a later analysis, hypergeometric tests were used to score TCR-TCR, TCR-HLA and TCR-CMV co-occurrence, with a repertoire-size bias correction applied to TCR pairs. False discovery rates were estimated in a later analysis by permuting HLA or CMV assignments 20 times. In a later analysis, co-occurring TCRs were grouped with DBSCAN, and TCRdist sequence similarity was added when clustering was performed within HLA-allele-positive subsets. Repertoires with fewer than 30,000 or more than 120,000 public chains were left out of co-occurrence clustering, as were about 5 repertoires with anomalous nucleotide sharing. The table comes from immuneACCESS by way of TCRdb, which keeps in-frame sequences with V and J called. Part of the clones is missing from these tables; in studies checked, under half for an unresolved V gene and the rest for unknown reasons. V and J calls and clone size are those listed in that table; D and trimming were worked out from the DNA. The sample profile shows approximately 37,000 clones; about 80% of them were found once. The ten largest clonotypes hold around 5.8% of the sample.

In total, 500 to 700 healthy bone marrow donors made up the cohort. At the time of sampling, every cohort member was nominally healthy, though immune exposures that went unrecorded were likely present. The donor was CMV seronegative and belonged to the group of over 300 seronegative cohort members. A peripheral blood sample was collected from each donor, and TCR beta sequencing was performed on peripheral blood mononuclear cells. Genomic DNA extraction from the blood cell samples was performed with the Qiagen DNeasy Blood Extraction Kit. The clonotype comes from a male donor in good health and CMV-seronegative. The chain is encoded by TRBV29-1 joined to TRBJ2-3; a stretch of 10 junction bases matches TRBD1. Sequencing was done on a sample of PBMCs. Read as DNA, the sequence is TGCAGCGTTCGGACAGGGGGTACAGATACGCAGTATTTT. This encodes CSVRTGGTDTQYF.